These 4 T cell receptor beta chains were sequenced from one sample in a study of OX40 agonist ivuxolimab in advanced cancers. Sequenced by immunoSEQ multiplex PCR; TCRdb stores in-frame clones only, minus some. This table has 70,000 to 95,000 clones, around 90% appearing once. The sequencing used CD4+ or CD8+ T cells sorted from blood, collected in a trial of the OX40 agonist ivuxolimab. The receptors come from an adult with an advanced solid tumor such as melanoma, head and neck, liver or kidney cancer.

The chain is built from TRBV5-1 and TRBJ1-5; D gene uncertain. In germline, CDR1 is SGHRS, CDR2 YFSETQ. V was trimmed by 0 bases and J by 7 bases, leaving 8 bases between them. This CDR3 has 13 residues. CDR3 bases: TGCGCCAGCAGCTTGGACGTAGGGCAGCCCCAGCATTTT. This sequence encodes CASSLDVGQPQHF. Looking up the rest from reference TRBV5-1 and TRBJ1-5 gives the full variable domain: KAGVTQTPRYLIKTRGQQVTLSCSPISGHRSVSWYQQTPGQGLQFLFEYFSETQRNKGNFPGRFSGRQFSNSRSEMNVSTLELGDSALYLCASSLDVGQPQHFGDGTRLSIL.

This chain uses TRBV11-3 with TRBJ2-1; either TRBD1 or TRBD2 may supply D (5 bases each). This CDR3 comprises 15 residues. V was clipped by 5 bases and J by 8 bases, with 19 bases between them. Germline-derived CDR1 and CDR2 are SGHNT and YENEEA. In DNA form, the CDR3 reads TGTGCCAGCAGCCGGGAATACCTCATGGGGGATGAGCAGTTCTTC. Translated, it gives CASSREYLMGDEQFF.

V is TRBV6-5 and J is TRBJ1-5; D is unclear. V dropped 0 bases and J dropped 0 bases, with 9 bases sitting between them. Germline V gene lookup returns CDR1 MNHEY and CDR2 SVGAGI. CDR3 length: 16 residues. CDR3 coding DNA: TGTGCCAGCAGTTACTCAGGCGTAGGTAGCAATCAGCCCCAGCATTTT. Its translation is CASSYSGVGSNQPQHF.

The rearrangement links TRBV15 to TRBJ2-3; D unclear. Germline V gene data show CDR1 as LNHNV and CDR2 as YYDKDF (reference sequence). The CDR3 extends over 13 amino acids. Between the trimmed V and J ends, which lost 3 bases and 2 bases, there was a span of 6 bases. This chain's CDR3 is CATSRYTTDTQYF. CDR3 bases: TGTGCCACCAGCAGGTACACCACAGATACGCAGTATTTT.